The rows below give T cell receptor beta chains drawn from one sample of a study of OX40 agonist ivuxolimab in advanced cancers. Data came from immunoSEQ multiplex PCR; TCRdb stores just in-frame clones and leaves some out. The sample lists 55,000 to 80,000 clones; approximately 85% were seen once. Here the sequenced sample was CD4+ or CD8+ T cells sorted from blood, taken in a trial of the OX40 agonist ivuxolimab. Receptor source: an adult with an advanced solid tumor such as melanoma, head and neck, liver or kidney cancer. The CDR3 runs from the conserved cysteine through the conserved F or W. D genes are given only for firm matches. Only part of the rows carry a size: once, few, many, or a class if the clone is expanded.

cdr3_nt: TGTGCCAGCAGCCGCGGGGGGCGGGACGAGCAGTACTTC
cdr3_aa: CASSRGGRDEQYF
v_call: TRBV4-2
d_call: TRBD2
j_call: TRBJ2-7
clone_size: -

cdr3_nt: TGTGCCAGCAGCCGAGGAGGCTTGCAGGCCCAAGGCGGTTCACCCCTCCACTTT
cdr3_aa: CASSRGGLQAQGGSPLHF
v_call: TRBV5-4
d_call: -
j_call: TRBJ1-6
clone_size: -

cdr3_nt: TGTGCCAGCAGCTTTGGCAGGCAGGGCACTGAAGCTTTCTTT
cdr3_aa: CASSFGRQGTEAFF
v_call: TRBV11-2
d_call: -
j_call: TRBJ1-1
clone_size: -

cdr3_nt: TGCGCCAGCAGCCAAGATCAGTCGTGGCAGATCTCTGGGGCCAACGTCCTGACTTTC
cdr3_aa: CASSQDQSWQISGANVLTF
v_call: TRBV4-3
d_call: -
j_call: TRBJ2-6
clone_size: -

cdr3_nt: TGTGCCATCAGCCCGACAGGGGGCGAGCAGTACTTC
cdr3_aa: CAISPTGGEQYF
v_call: TRBV10-3
d_call: TRBD1
j_call: TRBJ2-7
clone_size: -

cdr3_nt: TGTGCCAGCAGCGTTACAGGCGGTCAGCCCCAGCATTTT
cdr3_aa: CASSVTGGQPQHF
v_call: TRBV5-8
d_call: -
j_call: TRBJ1-5
clone_size: few

cdr3_nt: TGTGCCAGCAGCTCAGGACTAGCAGAGACCTACGAGCAGTACTTC
cdr3_aa: CASSSGLAETYEQYF
v_call: TRBV5-3
d_call: TRBD2
j_call: TRBJ2-7
clone_size: -

cdr3_nt: TGTGCCAGCGGCCATGGACAGGGGATTAATTCACCCCTCCACTTT
cdr3_aa: CASGHGQGINSPLHF
v_call: TRBV27
d_call: TRBD1
j_call: TRBJ1-6
clone_size: -

cdr3_nt: TGTGCCAGCAATGAAATCAGGGCGAATGAAAAACTGTTTTTT
cdr3_aa: CASNEIRANEKLFF
v_call: TRBV2
d_call: -
j_call: TRBJ1-4
clone_size: -

cdr3_nt: TGTGCCAGCATCATAAGTTTGAACAAACTAGCCAAAAACATTCAGTACTTC
cdr3_aa: CASIISLNKLAKNIQYF
v_call: TRBV27
d_call: -
j_call: TRBJ2-4
clone_size: -

cdr3_nt: TGTGCCAGCAGCGCCCGACTAGCGGGGGCCTTCAATGAGCAGTTCTTC
cdr3_aa: CASSARLAGAFNEQFF
v_call: TRBV9
d_call: TRBD2
j_call: TRBJ2-1
clone_size: -

cdr3_nt: TGTGCCAGCAGCTTACAACTAGCCTCCTCCAATGAGCAGTTCTTC
cdr3_aa: CASSLQLASSNEQFF
v_call: TRBV7-2
d_call: -
j_call: TRBJ2-1
clone_size: -

cdr3_nt: TGTGCCAGTAGGGACGGTGGCGTTCGAGGCTACACCTTC
cdr3_aa: CASRDGGVRGYTF
v_call: TRBV19
d_call: -
j_call: TRBJ1-2
clone_size: -

cdr3_nt: TGTGCCAGCAGCTCTACAGGGCTACCAGAAGCTTTCTTT
cdr3_aa: CASSSTGLPEAFF
v_call: TRBV5-4
d_call: -
j_call: TRBJ1-1
clone_size: -

cdr3_nt: TGTGCCAGCGGGCGCGGGGGGACAGTACAGAATGAGCAGTTCTTC
cdr3_aa: CASGRGGTVQNEQFF
v_call: TRBV11-3
d_call: -
j_call: TRBJ2-1
clone_size: -

cdr3_nt: TGTGCCAGCAGAGGGAATTACGAGCAGTACTTC
cdr3_aa: CASRGNYEQYF
v_call: TRBV6-5
d_call: -
j_call: TRBJ2-7
clone_size: -

cdr3_nt: TGTGCCAGCAGCTTGGGAGGCCAATTCACAGATACGCAGTATTTT
cdr3_aa: CASSLGGQFTDTQYF
v_call: TRBV5-6
d_call: -
j_call: TRBJ2-3
clone_size: -

cdr3_nt: TGTGCCAGCAGCGTAGAAGAGGGGGCCTTCTATGGCTACACCTTC
cdr3_aa: CASSVEEGAFYGYTF
v_call: TRBV9
d_call: TRBD1
j_call: TRBJ1-2
clone_size: -

cdr3_nt: TGCGCCAGCAGCTTGGGCGGAGGTAGCTCCTACGAGCAGTACTTC
cdr3_aa: CASSLGGGSSYEQYF
v_call: TRBV5-1
d_call: -
j_call: TRBJ2-7
clone_size: -

cdr3_nt: TGTGCCAGCACTTCAGGGTGGAACTATGGCTACACCTTC
cdr3_aa: CASTSGWNYGYTF
v_call: TRBV2
d_call: -
j_call: TRBJ1-2
clone_size: -

cdr3_nt: TGTGCCAGCAGCTCTCGGGACGCTGGTTACGAGCAGTACTTC
cdr3_aa: CASSSRDAGYEQYF
v_call: TRBV7-2
d_call: -
j_call: TRBJ2-7
clone_size: once

cdr3_nt: -
cdr3_aa: CASSFAPGSAETRYF
v_call: TRBV5-4
d_call: -
j_call: TRBJ2-5
clone_size: once

cdr3_nt: TGTGCCAGCAGCGATTCTTTACGGACAGGGGAGCACTACACCTTC
cdr3_aa: CASSDSLRTGEHYTF
v_call: TRBV9
d_call: TRBD1
j_call: TRBJ1-2
clone_size: -

cdr3_nt: TGTGCCAGCAGCCGATGGGGGCTCAACACTGAAGCTTTCTTT
cdr3_aa: CASSRWGLNTEAFF
v_call: TRBV9
d_call: -
j_call: TRBJ1-1
clone_size: -

cdr3_nt: TGTGCCAGTACCCCAGACAGGTTTTCACCCCTCCACTTT
cdr3_aa: CASTPDRFSPLHF
v_call: TRBV19
d_call: -
j_call: TRBJ1-6
clone_size: -

cdr3_nt: TGTGCCAGCAGCCCCGGTGGGGGGGGCGCAGGGAACACTGAAGCTTTCTTT
cdr3_aa: CASSPGGGGAGNTEAFF
v_call: TRBV5-4
d_call: -
j_call: TRBJ1-1
clone_size: -

cdr3_nt: TGTGCCAGCAGCTTCGGGGGAGGGACAGATACGCAGTATTTT
cdr3_aa: CASSFGGGTDTQYF
v_call: TRBV7-3
d_call: TRBD2
j_call: TRBJ2-3
clone_size: -

cdr3_nt: TGCGCCAGCAGCTTGGGACAGGGGGGCACAGATACGCAGTATTTT
cdr3_aa: CASSLGQGGTDTQYF
v_call: TRBV5-1
d_call: TRBD1
j_call: TRBJ2-3
clone_size: once

cdr3_nt: TGTGCCAGCAGCCTATATGGCGTGGTCACTGAAGCTTTCTTT
cdr3_aa: CASSLYGVVTEAFF
v_call: TRBV11-1
d_call: -
j_call: TRBJ1-1
clone_size: -

cdr3_nt: TGTGCCAGCAGCTTCCACCGCGGGGGAGATCAGCCCCAGCATTTT
cdr3_aa: CASSFHRGGDQPQHF
v_call: TRBV7-8
d_call: -
j_call: TRBJ1-5
clone_size: -

cdr3_nt: TGTGCCAGCAGTGAAGAGGGGTTACCCAACTATGGCTACACCTTC
cdr3_aa: CASSEEGLPNYGYTF
v_call: TRBV2
d_call: -
j_call: TRBJ1-2
clone_size: -

cdr3_nt: TGTGCCAGCAGTTCCCTTGCCGGGCCTAATCAGCCCCAGCATTTT
cdr3_aa: CASSSLAGPNQPQHF
v_call: TRBV6-5
d_call: -
j_call: TRBJ1-5
clone_size: -

cdr3_nt: TGTGCCAGCAGTGGGGACGGGGGACCGGGACAGAAATTCCAAGAGACCCAGTACTTC
cdr3_aa: CASSGDGGPGQKFQETQYF
v_call: TRBV2
d_call: -
j_call: TRBJ2-5
clone_size: -

cdr3_nt: TGCGCCAGCAGTGGACGGGGGGCGCCCAATGAGCAGTTCTTC
cdr3_aa: CASSGRGAPNEQFF
v_call: TRBV10-1
d_call: -
j_call: TRBJ2-1
clone_size: -

cdr3_nt: TGCGCCAGCAGAGTGGGAGGGATGAACACTGAAGCTTTCTTT
cdr3_aa: CASRVGGMNTEAFF
v_call: TRBV5-1
d_call: -
j_call: TRBJ1-1
clone_size: -

cdr3_nt: TGTGCCATCAGACAGGGAGGGGGGGCCAACGTCCTGACTTTC
cdr3_aa: CAIRQGGGANVLTF
v_call: TRBV6-5
d_call: -
j_call: TRBJ2-6
clone_size: -

cdr3_nt: TGCGCCAGCAGCTTGGCGTGGGGTACAGATACGCAGTATTTT
cdr3_aa: CASSLAWGTDTQYF
v_call: TRBV5-1
d_call: -
j_call: TRBJ2-3
clone_size: -

cdr3_nt: TGTGCCAGCAGCTCCGGACTAGACCGCACAGATACGCAGTATTTT
cdr3_aa: CASSSGLDRTDTQYF
v_call: TRBV5-4
d_call: TRBD2
j_call: TRBJ2-3
clone_size: -

cdr3_nt: TGTGCCAGCAGCTTACAGGGCGACCAAGAGACCCAGTACTTC
cdr3_aa: CASSLQGDQETQYF
v_call: TRBV11-3
d_call: -
j_call: TRBJ2-5
clone_size: -

cdr3_nt: TGTGCCAGCAGCCAAGATACGCGGGCGGGCAAGCATAATGAAAAACTGTTTTTT
cdr3_aa: CASSQDTRAGKHNEKLFF
v_call: TRBV4-2
d_call: -
j_call: TRBJ1-4
clone_size: -

cdr3_nt: TGTGCCAGCATTACAGGGGCGGGGGGCTACACCTTC
cdr3_aa: CASITGAGGYTF
v_call: TRBV6-1
d_call: TRBD1
j_call: TRBJ1-2
clone_size: -

cdr3_nt: TGCAGTGCTAGCCGGGACGAGCGCTACACCTTC
cdr3_aa: CSASRDERYTF
v_call: TRBV20-1
d_call: -
j_call: TRBJ1-2
clone_size: once

cdr3_nt: TGTGCCAGCAGCCAGTTGGGGTTTTTAGCTTTCTTT
cdr3_aa: CASSQLGFLAFF
v_call: TRBV14
d_call: -
j_call: TRBJ1-1
clone_size: -

cdr3_nt: TGTGCGACTCAGGGTTATAGCAATCAGCCCCAGCATTTT
cdr3_aa: CATQGYSNQPQHF
v_call: TRBV28
d_call: -
j_call: TRBJ1-5
clone_size: -

cdr3_nt: TGTGCCAGCAGTTACTCGACAGAAGGTGAGCAGTTCTTC
cdr3_aa: CASSYSTEGEQFF
v_call: TRBV6-5
d_call: -
j_call: TRBJ2-1
clone_size: -

cdr3_nt: TGCGCCAGCAGCTTGGAAGTTAATCAGCCCCAGCATTTT
cdr3_aa: CASSLEVNQPQHF
v_call: TRBV5-1
d_call: -
j_call: TRBJ1-5
clone_size: -

cdr3_nt: TGTGCCAGCAGTCTAGGGGGGACAGGGGGTCTCTATACGCAGTATTTT
cdr3_aa: CASSLGGTGGLYTQYF
v_call: TRBV7-2
d_call: TRBD1
j_call: TRBJ2-3
clone_size: -

cdr3_nt: TGTGCCAGCTCACCAAACCTCGGGGGGACAGGGAACACTGAAGCTTTCTTT
cdr3_aa: CASSPNLGGTGNTEAFF
v_call: TRBV18
d_call: TRBD1
j_call: TRBJ1-1
clone_size: -

cdr3_nt: TGTGCCAGCAGCGCCGATGGTGGGTCCCTCCACTTT
cdr3_aa: CASSADGGSLHF
v_call: TRBV9
d_call: -
j_call: TRBJ1-6
clone_size: -

cdr3_nt: TGCGCCAGCAGCCTCGGGACAGGGGGAGAGACCCAGTACTTC
cdr3_aa: CASSLGTGGETQYF
v_call: TRBV5-1
d_call: TRBD1
j_call: TRBJ2-5
clone_size: -

cdr3_nt: TGCGCCAGCAGCCAAGATCCGACAGGTCAAAAAAACATTCAGTACTTC
cdr3_aa: CASSQDPTGQKNIQYF
v_call: TRBV4-3
d_call: -
j_call: TRBJ2-4
clone_size: once

cdr3_nt: TGTGCCAGCAGCTTAGCGCTAGGGACGACAGATACGCAGTATTTT
cdr3_aa: CASSLALGTTDTQYF
v_call: TRBV7-2
d_call: -
j_call: TRBJ2-3
clone_size: -

cdr3_nt: TGTGCCAGCAGCTTGATGGGACAATACACCGGGGAGCTGTTTTTT
cdr3_aa: CASSLMGQYTGELFF
v_call: TRBV5-6
d_call: -
j_call: TRBJ2-2
clone_size: -

cdr3_nt: TGTGCTAGTGCTACGGACAGGGCGGGTGAAAAACTGTTTTTT
cdr3_aa: CASATDRAGEKLFF
v_call: TRBV12-5
d_call: TRBD1
j_call: TRBJ1-4
clone_size: -

cdr3_nt: TGTGCCTGGAGCCTCATTAGAGGCAGGGAAGCTTTCTTT
cdr3_aa: CAWSLIRGREAFF
v_call: TRBV30
d_call: -
j_call: TRBJ1-1
clone_size: once

cdr3_nt: TGTGCCAGCAGCTTAGGCCGAGGGGACGAGCAGTACTTC
cdr3_aa: CASSLGRGDEQYF
v_call: TRBV13
d_call: -
j_call: TRBJ2-7
clone_size: -

cdr3_nt: TGCGCCAGCAGCTTGGCCGGACCCCAGGAGGCCTACGAGCAGTACTTC
cdr3_aa: CASSLAGPQEAYEQYF
v_call: TRBV5-1
d_call: -
j_call: TRBJ2-7
clone_size: -

cdr3_nt: TGTGCTAGTGATGGCGGCCCGAACACTGAAGCTTTCTTT
cdr3_aa: CASDGGPNTEAFF
v_call: TRBV12-5
d_call: -
j_call: TRBJ1-1
clone_size: once

cdr3_nt: TGTGCCAGCAGCTTACCCGGGGAGACGCAGTATTTT
cdr3_aa: CASSLPGETQYF
v_call: TRBV5-4
d_call: -
j_call: TRBJ2-3
clone_size: once

cdr3_nt: TGTGCCAGCAGCTTACGGCAGGGCCACACTGAAGCTTTCTTT
cdr3_aa: CASSLRQGHTEAFF
v_call: TRBV5-8
d_call: -
j_call: TRBJ1-1
clone_size: -